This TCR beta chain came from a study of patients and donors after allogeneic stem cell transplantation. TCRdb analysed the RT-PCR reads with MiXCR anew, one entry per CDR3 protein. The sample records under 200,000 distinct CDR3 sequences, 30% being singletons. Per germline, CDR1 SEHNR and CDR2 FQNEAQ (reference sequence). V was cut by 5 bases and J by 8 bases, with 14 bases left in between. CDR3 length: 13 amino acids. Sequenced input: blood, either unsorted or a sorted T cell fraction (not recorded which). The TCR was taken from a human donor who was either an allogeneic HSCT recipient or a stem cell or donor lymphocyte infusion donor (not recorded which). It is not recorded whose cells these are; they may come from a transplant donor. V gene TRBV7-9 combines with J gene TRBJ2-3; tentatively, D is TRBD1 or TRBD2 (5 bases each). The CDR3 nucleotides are TGTGCCAGCAGCCCCAACAGTGGGGGTACGCAGTATTTT. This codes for CASSPNSGGTQYF.